The present T cell receptor (beta chain) was sequenced within a study of blood T cells in healthy people across ages. Whole-study results and caveats: Lack of knowledge of donor CMV status possibly confounded expanded clonotype changes.

With 0 bases clipped from V and 6 bases from J, the junction kept 10 bases outside the gene matches. The CDR3 loop spans 17 amino acids. The germline V gene encodes CDR1 DFQATT and CDR2 SNEGSKA (reference sequence). The use of a sample-barcoded 5' primer and a J-beta primer mix characterized a second PCR of roughly 6 to 11 cycles. Carrying 12 random nucleotides, a template-switch adaptor labeled each individual cDNA molecule. MiXCR was run by TCRdb on the 5' RACE reads, yielding one entry per CDR3 protein. The data show about 580,000 distinct CDR3 sequences, 47% seen once. This clonotype was recorded a few times. Its target is unknown. Healthy Caucasian individuals from Russia aged about 6 to 90 served as donors.

The TCR was taken from a man at least 80 years old in good health. Sequencing was performed on blood. The chain couples TRBV20-1 to TRBJ2-1; TRBD2 aligns across 11 bases. The DNA of the CDR3 is TGCAGTGCTAGAGAACCCCTTAGCGGGAGGGCCGGCAATGAGCAGTTCTTC. Its protein product is CSAREPLSGRAGNEQFF.